These T cell receptor beta chains were read from a single sample in a study of blood T cell repertoires in COVID-19. Using immunoSEQ multiplex PCR, the repertoire was profiled, and TCRdb retains in-frame clones only, with some absent. The table has under 300,000 clones, about 83% seen once. Sequenced: peripheral blood. The source is a human donor in a cohort sampled during active COVID-19. The CDR3 runs from the conserved cysteine through the conserved F or W. D genes are given only for firm matches. A clone size is listed for some rows: how often the clone was seen (once, few, many), or a class if it is expanded.

v_gene	d_gene	abundance	j_gene	CDR3aa	CDR3nt
TRBV9	TRBD1	NA	TRBJ1-1	CASSARQGANTEAFF	TGTGCCAGCAGCGCGCGACAGGGGGCAAACACTGAAGCTTTCTTT
TRBV3-1/TRBV3-2	NA	NA	TRBJ2-2	CASSQRSDTGELFF	TGTGCCAGCAGCCAACGTAGCGACACCGGGGAGCTGTTTTTT
TRBV15	TRBD1	NA	TRBJ2-7	CATSRDPGQGAEQYF	TGTGCCACCAGCAGAGATCCGGGACAGGGGGCCGAGCAGTACTTC
TRBV28	TRBD1	NA	TRBJ2-3	CASSLGQGAVDTQYF	TGTGCCAGCAGTTTAGGACAGGGCGCCGTAGATACGCAGTATTTT
TRBV10-3	NA	NA	TRBJ2-7	CAIKVEVLGNEQYF	TGTGCCATCAAAGTGGAGGTTCTTGGCAACGAGCAGTACTTC
TRBV7-2	TRBD2	NA	TRBJ2-1	CASSPEGLAYNEQFF	TGTGCCAGCAGCCCAGAGGGACTAGCCTACAATGAGCAGTTCTTC
TRBV11-1	NA	NA	TRBJ2-5	CASSFLGSVSETQYF	TGTGCCAGCAGCTTTCTGGGGAGCGTCTCAGAGACCCAGTACTTC
TRBV12-3/TRBV12-4	NA	NA	TRBJ2-7	CASSLNRNYEQYF	TGTGCCAGCAGTTTAAACAGAAACTACGAGCAGTACTTC
TRBV6-4	NA	once	TRBJ2-1	CASSESVRSYNEQFF	TGTGCCAGCAGTGAAAGCGTCCGCTCCTACAATGAGCAGTTCTTC
TRBV24-1	TRBD1	NA	TRBJ2-1	CATSDSRDSFYNEQFF	TGTGCCACCAGTGATTCTCGGGACAGCTTCTACAATGAGCAGTTCTTC
TRBV3-1/TRBV3-2	TRBD2	NA	TRBJ2-1	CASRSLAGEYNEQFF	TGTGCCAGCAGGAGTCTAGCGGGGGAGTACAATGAGCAGTTCTTC
TRBV5-1	NA	NA	TRBJ1-1	CASNPDSVNTEAFF	TGCGCCAGCAACCCGGACAGCGTAAACACTGAAGCTTTCTTT
TRBV6-2/TRBV6-3	TRBD1	NA	TRBJ2-3	CASSSWTGSTDTQYF	TGTGCCAGCAGTTCTTGGACAGGTAGCACAGATACGCAGTATTTT
TRBV28	NA	NA	TRBJ1-6	CASRTVNSPLHF	TGTGCCAGCAGGACAGTAAATTCACCCCTCCACTTT
TRBV10-1	TRBD2	NA	TRBJ2-1	CASRDSGGPGNEQFF	TGCGCCAGCCGAGATAGCGGGGGGCCTGGCAATGAGCAGTTCTTC